The rows below give T cell receptor beta chains drawn from one sample of a study of cytomegalovirus exposure and HLA in healthy donors. The method was immunoSEQ multiplex PCR; TCRdb's version includes in-frame clones alone and lacks a portion of them. The sample includes about 73,000 clones, roughly 95% seen only once; the top ten take approximately 3.4%. Sequenced input: PBMCs. The receptor source for this set is a man aged 18 to 30 in good health and CMV-seronegative. Each CDR3 is given with its conserved first and last residue. D genes are given only for firm matches. Only part of the rows carry a size: once, few, many, or a class if the clone is expanded.

V: TRBV5-4
size: -
J: TRBJ2-5
D: TRBD2
CDR3: CASSLEPSGGAYQETQYF
DNA: TGTGCCAGCAGCTTGGAACCTAGCGGGGGGGCGTACCAAGAGACCCAGTACTTC

V: TRBV7-2
size: -
J: TRBJ2-3
D: -
CDR3: CASSLGPNTQYF
DNA: TGTGCCAGCAGCTTAGGGCCGAATACGCAGTATTTT

V: TRBV6-5
size: -
J: TRBJ1-1
D: -
CDR3: CASSYSGVNTEAFF
DNA: TGTGCCAGCAGTTACTCGGGAGTGAACACTGAAGCTTTCTTT

V: TRBV19
size: -
J: TRBJ2-3
D: TRBD2
CDR3: CASSVFSLAGGADTQYF
DNA: TGTGCCAGTAGTGTTTTTTCCCTAGCGGGGGGAGCAGATACGCAGTATTTT

V: TRBV28
size: -
J: TRBJ2-2
D: -
CDR3: CASKMVQANTGELFF
DNA: TGTGCCAGCAAAATGGTTCAGGCGAACACCGGGGAGCTGTTTTTT

V: TRBV5-8
size: -
J: TRBJ1-1
D: -
CDR3: CASSRLTTSDTEAFF
DNA: TGTGCCAGCAGCCGCCTGACAACCTCGGACACTGAAGCTTTCTTT

V: TRBV6-5
size: -
J: TRBJ2-2
D: TRBD2
CDR3: CASSLLAGANTGELFF
DNA: TGTGCCAGCAGTTTACTAGCGGGGGCGAACACCGGGGAGCTGTTTTTT

V: TRBV6-1
size: -
J: TRBJ2-6
D: -
CDR3: CASSEVGVGGASGANVLTF
DNA: TGTGCCAGCAGTGAAGTGGGAGTGGGGGGGGCCTCTGGGGCCAACGTCCTGACTTTC

V: TRBV7-8
size: -
J: TRBJ2-6
D: -
CDR3: CASSLTTRGLMGANVLTF
DNA: TGTGCCAGCAGCTTAACAACGCGGGGCCTCATGGGGGCCAACGTCCTGACTTTC

V: TRBV7-2
size: -
J: TRBJ2-1
D: TRBD2
CDR3: CASSISPSGGADEQFF
DNA: TGTGCCAGCAGCATATCCCCTAGCGGGGGGGCGGATGAGCAGTTCTTC

V: TRBV5-1
size: -
J: TRBJ2-7
D: TRBD1
CDR3: CASSLAPGGDYEQYF
DNA: TGCGCCAGCAGCTTGGCCCCAGGGGGCGATTACGAGCAGTACTTC

V: TRBV6-6
size: -
J: TRBJ1-2
D: -
CDR3: CASTIDRTYGYTF
DNA: TGTGCCAGCACTATAGACAGGACATATGGCTACACCTTC

V: TRBV29-1
size: -
J: TRBJ1-2
D: TRBD1
CDR3: CSVELDRGSGYTF
DNA: TGCAGCGTTGAACTGGACAGGGGGAGTGGCTACACCTTC

V: TRBV5-6
size: -
J: TRBJ2-1
D: TRBD2
CDR3: CASSFASGDYNEQFF
DNA: TGTGCCAGCAGCTTCGCTAGCGGGGACTACAATGAGCAGTTCTTC

V: TRBV6-5
size: -
J: TRBJ1-4
D: -
CDR3: CASSYSPATNEKLFF
DNA: TGTGCCAGCAGTTACTCCCCTGCAACTAATGAAAAACTGTTTTTT

V: TRBV6-5
size: -
J: TRBJ2-1
D: -
CDR3: CASSYSNRLNEQFF
DNA: TGTGCCAGCAGTTACTCGAACAGGCTAAATGAGCAGTTCTTC

V: TRBV5-1
size: -
J: TRBJ1-1
D: -
CDR3: CASNSYTEAFF
DNA: TGCGCCAGCAATTCTTACACTGAAGCTTTCTTT

V: TRBV4-3
size: -
J: TRBJ1-1
D: -
CDR3: CASSQDWGMLNTEAFF
DNA: TGCGCCAGCAGCCAAGATTGGGGCATGCTGAACACTGAAGCTTTCTTT

V: TRBV10-2
size: -
J: TRBJ1-4
D: TRBD1
CDR3: CASSVGQGNEKLFF
DNA: TGCGCCAGCAGTGTGGGACAGGGAAATGAAAAACTGTTTTTT

V: TRBV5-4
size: -
J: TRBJ1-4
D: -
CDR3: CASSPTGGNEKLFF
DNA: TGTGCCAGCAGCCCGACAGGCGGTAATGAAAAACTGTTTTTT

V: TRBV28
size: -
J: TRBJ2-7
D: -
CDR3: CASSLDSRRTYEQYF
DNA: TGTGCCAGCAGTTTAGACTCGCGACGAACCTACGAGCAGTACTTC

V: TRBV7-9
size: -
J: TRBJ1-4
D: TRBD1
CDR3: CASSFGDRVPEKLFF
DNA: TGTGCCAGCAGCTTCGGCGACAGGGTCCCTGAAAAACTGTTTTTT

V: TRBV29-1
size: -
J: TRBJ2-7
D: -
CDR3: CSVRTGSSYEQYF
DNA: TGCAGCGTTCGTACAGGGAGCTCCTACGAGCAGTACTTC

V: TRBV19
size: -
J: TRBJ2-1
D: TRBD1
CDR3: CASSRQGIYEQFF
DNA: TGTGCCAGTAGTAGACAGGGTATCTATGAGCAGTTCTTC

V: TRBV6-1
size: once
J: TRBJ1-1
D: -
CDR3: CASSHTGSGTEAFF
DNA: TGTGCCAGCAGCCATACAGGGTCTGGCACTGAAGCTTTCTTT

V: TRBV27
size: -
J: TRBJ1-2
D: -
CDR3: CASSPGGLNYGYTF
DNA: TGTGCCAGCAGCCCGGGGGGCTTGAACTATGGCTACACCTTC

V: TRBV6-5
size: -
J: TRBJ2-1
D: TRBD2
CDR3: CASSVAGGHYEQFF
DNA: TGTGCCAGCAGTGTAGCGGGGGGGCACTATGAGCAGTTCTTC

V: TRBV2
size: -
J: TRBJ1-3
D: -
CDR3: CASSASGTGNTIYF
DNA: TGTGCCAGCAGTGCCTCAGGAACTGGAAACACCATATATTTT

V: TRBV6-5
size: -
J: TRBJ2-7
D: TRBD2
CDR3: CASSQTSGTYEQYF
DNA: TGTGCCAGCAGCCAGACTAGCGGTACCTACGAGCAGTACTTC

V: TRBV7-2
size: -
J: TRBJ2-7
D: TRBD2
CDR3: CASSLLAGTEHEQYF
DNA: TGTGCCAGCAGCTTACTAGCGGGGACCGAACACGAGCAGTACTTC

V: TRBV19
size: -
J: TRBJ1-5
D: -
CDR3: CASSIRFSQPQHF
DNA: TGTGCCAGTAGTATACGGTTCTCTCAGCCCCAGCATTTT

V: TRBV27
size: -
J: TRBJ2-7
D: -
CDR3: CASSGDRPRRF
DNA: TGTGCCAGCAGTGGAGACAGGCCTAGACGCTTC

V: TRBV9
size: -
J: TRBJ2-7
D: -
CDR3: CASSQGQSLSYEQYF
DNA: TGTGCCAGCAGCCAAGGACAGTCACTCTCCTACGAGCAGTACTTC

V: TRBV25-1
size: -
J: TRBJ2-7
D: -
CDR3: CASSDTTDFYEQYF
DNA: TGTGCCAGCAGTGATACGACAGATTTCTACGAGCAGTACTTC

V: TRBV28
size: -
J: TRBJ1-3
D: TRBD1
CDR3: CASSSIRQGTNTIYF
DNA: TGTGCCAGCAGTTCCATTCGACAGGGGACGAACACCATATATTTT

V: TRBV9
size: -
J: TRBJ1-3
D: -
CDR3: CASSVDQGIAGNTIYF
DNA: TGTGCCAGCAGCGTAGACCAGGGGATCGCTGGAAACACCATATATTTT

V: TRBV18
size: -
J: TRBJ2-3
D: -
CDR3: CASSARGIGTDTQYF
DNA: TGTGCCAGTTCTGCCCGGGGAATAGGCACAGATACGCAGTATTTT

V: TRBV29-1
size: -
J: TRBJ1-1
D: -
CDR3: CSGGYGGTEAFF
DNA: TGCAGCGGGGGTTACGGGGGCACTGAAGCTTTCTTT

V: TRBV27
size: -
J: TRBJ1-5
D: -
CDR3: CASSQTTGSDQPQHF
DNA: TGTGCCAGCAGCCAGACCACAGGGAGTGATCAGCCCCAGCATTTT

V: TRBV19
size: -
J: TRBJ2-7
D: -
CDR3: CASSTSAGPSYEQYF
DNA: TGTGCCAGTAGTACGAGCGCGGGACCCTCCTACGAGCAGTACTTC